This T cell receptor (beta chain) was sequenced for a study of blood T cell repertoires in COVID-19. Across the study: Samples came from the United States, Italy and Spain, spanning acute and convalescent COVID-19. T cells, B-cell-depleted T cells, or PBMCs supplied cDNA or gDNA.

Study members were between about 18 and 100 years old and lived in 24 US regions. This clone was detected only once. Profiled with immunoSEQ multiplex PCR; TCRdb holds only in-frame clones, not every one. The repertoire includes 370,000 or so clones, around 87% of them detected once, and 1.3% sits in the top ten. The specimen was PBMCs or T cells enriched from blood (not recorded which). This clonotype originated in a man under 40 who had recovered from COVID-19.

The CDR3 nucleotides read TGTGCCAGCAGACGAAAAGGGACAGACACTGAAGCTTTCTTT. Residues: CASRRKGTDTEAFF. The gene calls are TRBV7-6 and TRBJ1-1; 7 bases line up with TRBD1. The V and J ends lost 6 bases and 3 bases, in that order; junction bases with no gene match: 7. The germline CDR1 and CDR2 sequences are SGHVS and FNYEAQ. The CDR3 covers 14 residues. Based on the CDR3 plus reference TRBV7-6 and TRBJ1-1, the full variable domain is GAGVSQSPRYKVTKRGQDVALRCDPISGHVSLYWYRQALGQGPEFLTYFNYEAQQDKSGLPNDRFSAERPEGSISTLTIQRTEQRDSAMYRCASRRKGTDTEAFFGQGTRLTVV.